This TCR beta chain was retrieved from a study of metastatic and nonmetastatic thyroid tumors. This clone appeared a few times. No treatment of any kind had been given to any patient before thyroid surgery. TCRdb re-called clones from the PCR reads using MiXCR. The table has 20,000 to 25,000 clones, around an eighth seen once. Germline assignment: CDR1 MNHNS and CDR2 SASEGT. The CDR3 has 16 amino acids. The V gene end was trimmed by 7 bases and the J gene end by 5 bases; junction bases not matched to a gene: 11. The sequence came from a female donor with papillary thyroid cancer or a benign thyroid nodule (not recorded which). Some clones in this sample may be carry-over from other donors' samples. V is TRBV6-1 and J is TRBJ1-5, with 10 bases aligning to TRBD1. Input material: blood. This CDR3 reads CASTPPRTGGYQPQHF. CDR3 DNA: TGTGCCAGCACCCCCCCCCGGACAGGGGGGTATCAGCCCCAGCATTTT.